This entry lists 8 T cell receptor beta chains sequenced from one sample in a study of cytomegalovirus exposure and HLA in healthy donors. With 60 Vbeta and 13 Jbeta primers, the PCR was carried out. Sequenced by immunoSEQ multiplex PCR; TCRdb stores in-frame clones only, minus some. The repertoire holds fewer than 200,000 clones, 75% to 85% seen once, with about 0.89% in the top ten. Sequences were obtained from PBMCs. All receptors come from a girl aged 2 to 9 in good health and CMV-seropositive.

This clone was recorded a few times. The rearrangement links TRBV28 to TRBJ1-5; the match to TRBD1 covers 7 bases. CDR3 length equals 14 residues. Germline values: CDR1 MDHEN, CDR2 SYDVKM. V trimming: 7 bases; J trimming: 8 bases; junction bases outside the gene matches: 11. CDR3 sequence (DNA): TGTGCCAGCAACGTACAGGCCCAGGGGGAGCCCCAGCATTTT. It translates to CASNVQAQGEPQHF.

The count of this clone is one. This chain connects TRBV7-8 to TRBJ2-3, with 7 nucleotides matching TRBD2. The V segment lost 4 bases and the J segment 0 bases; nucleotides outside the gene matches: 7. The CDR3 loop spans 16 amino acids. CDR1 is SGHVS, CDR2 FQNEAQ, per germline. The CDR3 here is CASSSSGALSTDTQYF. CDR3 sequence (DNA): TGTGCCAGCAGCTCGAGCGGGGCCCTTAGCACAGATACGCAGTATTTT.

The rearrangement uses TRBV27 and TRBJ2-2, with D tentatively TRBD2 (6 bases). The germline V gene has CDR1 MNHEY and CDR2 SMNVEV (reference sequence). V was trimmed by 6 bases and J by 13 bases, leaving 18 bases between them. CDR3 length equals 13 residues. CDR3 residues: CASSFGGLGRLFF. The CDR3 region has the DNA TGTGCCAGCAGCTTCGGGGGTTTAGGGCGGCTGTTTTTT.

The chain has TRBV6-5 and TRBJ2-3, with 9 bases identical to TRBD2. CDR3 size: 15 residues. V was pared by 4 bases and J by 1 base, with 3 bases of the junction left unmatched. Germline CDR1 reads MNHEY; CDR2 reads SVGAGI. CDR3 nucleotides: TGTGCCAGCAGTTTCGCGGGAGGGGGCACAGATACGCAGTATTTT. Protein sequence: CASSFAGGGTDTQYF.

J is TRBJ1-5 and V is TRBV30; 7 bases fit TRBD1. The CDR3 is 14 residues long. Germline-derived CDR1 and CDR2 are GTSNPN and SVGIG (reference sequence). J lost 9 bases, V lost 0 bases, and 8 bases had no gene match. CDR3 coding DNA: TGTGCCTGGAGTGTACAGGGGCCCCTGGGGCCCCAGCATTTT. Translating gives CAWSVQGPLGPQHF. Full variable domain (rest looked up from reference TRBV30 and TRBJ1-5): SQTIHQWPATLVQPVGSPLSLECTVEGTSNPNLYWYRQAAGRGLQLLFYSVGIGQISSEVPQNLSASRPQDRQFILSSKKLLLSDSGFYLCAWSVQGPLGPQHFGDGTRLSIL.

This clone was counted a few times. The V gene is TRBV30, the J gene TRBJ1-2; 9 bases are a match to TRBD1. Trimming removed 2 bases from V and 7 bases from J; junction bases left unmatched: 5. The CDR3 totals 13 residues. Germline assignment: CDR1 GTSNPN and CDR2 SVGIG (reference sequence). In nucleotides, the CDR3 is TGTGCCTGGAGTCCTGGGACAGGGACTGGCTACACCTTC. The encoded protein is CAWSPGTGTGYTF.

J is TRBJ2-4 and V is TRBV7-9, with 12 bases matching TRBD1. Germline V gene lookup returns CDR1 SEHNR and CDR2 FQNEAQ (reference sequence). Germline trimming cut 5 bases from V and 7 bases from J; bases unmatched to any gene: 3. The CDR3 loop spans 14 amino acids. In nucleotides, the CDR3 is TGTGCCAGCAGCACGGGACAGGGGGCCAACATTCAGTACTTC. The encoded protein is CASSTGQGANIQYF.

A few counts support this clone. The rearrangement joins TRBV15 to TRBJ1-4; the D is unclear. The CDR3 consists of 15 residues. The germline CDR1 and CDR2 sequences are LNHNV and YYDKDF (reference sequence). V was cut by 0 bases and J by 6 bases, with 11 bases left in between. CDR3 loop: CATSRDRQRDEKLFF. The CDR3 region has the DNA TGTGCCACCAGCAGAGATCGGCAGCGGGATGAAAAACTGTTTTTT.